This T cell receptor (beta chain) was captured by sequencing in a study of blood T cell repertoires in COVID-19. Background on the study: The United States, Italy and Spain were the sources of the acute and convalescent COVID-19 samples. PBMCs, B-cell-depleted T cells, or T cells were the source of the cDNA or gDNA that made up the material.

Authors' data handling: Reference gene primer amplification gave estimated nucleated cell counts. Sequencing was performed with immunoSEQ multiplex PCR; in TCRdb, only in-frame clones are kept and a portion is missing. That table furnishes V, J and clone size, whereas the DNA furnished D and trimming. The sample has roughly 75,000 clones, about 86% seen once. The CDR3 length is 13 residues. Germline lookup yields CDR1 MNHEY and CDR2 SVGAGI. V was cut by 8 bases and J by 3 bases, with 11 bases left in between. The chain couples TRBV6-5 to TRBJ1-5, with D perhaps matching TRBD1 (5 bases). This receptor was taken from an elderly man in a cohort sampled during active COVID-19. What was sequenced was peripheral blood. The CDR3 DNA reads TGTGCCAGCTTGCGGGGCCTCAATCAGCCCCAGCATTTT. Amino acid sequence: CASLRGLNQPQHF.